Presented here are 22 T cell receptor beta chains from one specimen sequenced in a study of OX40 agonist ivuxolimab in advanced cancers. TCRdb's table, derived via immunoSEQ multiplex PCR, lists solely in-frame clones and lacks some. The table includes tens of thousands of clones, about 79% detected once. Material: CD4+ or CD8+ T cells sorted from blood, obtained in a trial of the OX40 agonist ivuxolimab. These receptors were obtained from an adult with an advanced solid tumor such as melanoma, head and neck, liver or kidney cancer.

In its sample, this clone was seen once. The V and J genes are TRBV11-3 and TRBJ2-2; the D is unclear. CDR3 length equals 14 residues. CDR1 and CDR2 from the germline V gene are SGHNT and YENEEA. Deletions cut 6 bases from V and 4 bases from J, with 12 bases between. The CDR3 sequence: CASSLGLGTGELFF. The DNA for the CDR3 is TGTGCCAGCAGTCTTGGCCTGGGCACCGGGGAGCTGTTTTTT.

This clone was seen a handful of times. The gene calls are TRBV9 and TRBJ2-2, with D perhaps TRBD2 (6 bases). Germline CDR1 reads SGDLS; CDR2 reads YYNGEE. With 6 bases removed from V and 7 bases from J, the gap between germline ends came to 16 bases. The CDR3 extends over 14 amino acids. CDR3 bases: TGTGCCAGCACGCCCCGGCGGGATGGCGGGGAGCTGTTTTTT. It yields the protein CASTPRRDGGELFF.

J is TRBJ1-1 and V is TRBV7-2, with D possibly matching TRBD1 (6 bases). CDR1 and CDR2 (germline): SGHTA, FQGNSA. V was trimmed by 5 bases and J by 5 bases, leaving 15 bases between them. The length of the CDR3 is 14 residues. CDR3 DNA: TGTGCCAGCAGCAAACAGGGAATAGGTACTGAAGCTTTCTTT. Protein: CASSKQGIGTEAFF.

V and J are TRBV19 and TRBJ2-3; possibly TRBD1 for D (5 bases). CDR1 and CDR2 from the germline V gene are LNHDA and SQIVND (reference sequence). Trimming stripped 5 bases from V and 1 base from J, with 19 bases between. The CDR3 runs 17 residues. CDR3 sequence reads: CASSSFLQGSGTDTQYF. CDR3 sequence (DNA): TGTGCCAGTAGTTCCTTCCTCCAGGGTTCGGGCACAGATACGCAGTATTTT.

The gene calls are TRBV5-1 and TRBJ2-5, with D perhaps TRBD1 or TRBD2 (5 bases each). The length of the CDR3 is 15 residues. CDR1 and CDR2 from the germline V gene are SGHRS and YFSETQ. Trimming stripped 0 bases from V and 7 bases from J, with 16 bases between. In DNA, the CDR3 is TGCGCCAGCAGCTTGGGAGGGATGGGGGTGCGGACCCAGTACTTC. It codes for CASSLGGMGVRTQYF.

The chain combines TRBV5-4 with TRBJ1-1; 8 bases map to TRBD1. V was clipped by 4 bases and J by 1 base; unmatched bases: 6. Germline values: CDR1 SGHNT, CDR2 YYREEE (reference sequence). This CDR3 spans 15 amino acids. This CDR3 is CASSPRQGTNTEAFF. In DNA form, the CDR3 reads TGTGCCAGCAGCCCCCGACAGGGGACGAACACTGAAGCTTTCTTT.

The chain has TRBV6-4 and TRBJ2-2, with D possibly called TRBD1 or TRBD2 (5 bases each). Trimming took off 3 bases at V and 2 bases at J, with 13 bases between the two ends. Looked up from germline, CDR1 is MRHNA and CDR2 is SNTAGT. The CDR3 loop spans 16 amino acids. The CDR3 region has the DNA TGTGCCAGCAGTGAAAGGCCGGGGCCCAACACCGGGGAGCTGTTTTTT. Encoded protein: CASSERPGPNTGELFF.

This clone was counted a few times. V gene TRBV4-1 combines with J gene TRBJ1-2; D may be TRBD1 (5 bases). The germline gives CDR1 MGHRA, CDR2 YSYEKL. Trimming cost V 1 base and J 8 bases, with 14 bases left between them. CDR3 size: 14 residues. The CDR3 loop reads CASSQGRQPKGYTF. DNA for the CDR3: TGCGCCAGCAGCCAAGGAAGACAGCCTAAGGGCTACACCTTC.

The V and J genes are TRBV19 and TRBJ2-5; the match to TRBD2 covers 7 bases. The CDR3 extends over 14 amino acids. Trimming cost V 3 bases and J 7 bases; bases outside gene matches: 8. Germline V CDR1 and CDR2: LNHDA, SQIVND (reference sequence). CDR3 in amino acids: CASSIQTSSATQYF. Written as DNA, the CDR3 is TGTGCCAGTAGTATCCAGACTAGCTCGGCGACCCAGTACTTC.

The CDR3 loop is CASSQGWGGMGTEAFF. The CDR3 region has the DNA TGCGCCAGCAGCCAGGGGTGGGGAGGGATGGGGACTGAAGCTTTCTTT. The V gene is TRBV4-3, the J gene TRBJ1-1; D is undetermined. The CDR3 contains 16 residues. The germline V gene has CDR1 LGHNA and CDR2 YSLEER. V gave up 3 bases and J gave up 5 bases, with 19 bases separating them.

J is TRBJ2-1 and V is TRBV7-9, with 12 positions matching TRBD2. Per germline, CDR1 SEHNR and CDR2 FQNEAQ (reference sequence). V shed 6 bases, J shed 4 bases, and the junction held 4 bases outside the gene matches. The CDR3 is 15 residues long. The CDR3 DNA reads as TGTGCCAGCAGTCCGACTAGCGGGGGTTACAATGAGCAGTTCTTC. Residues: CASSPTSGGYNEQFF.

The V and J genes are TRBV7-9 and TRBJ2-4; a weak D match, TRBD2 (7 bases). V was clipped by 1 base and J by 10 bases, with 17 bases between them. CDR1 is SEHNR and CDR2 is FQNEAQ in the germline V gene (reference sequence). This CDR3 contains 15 residues. The CDR3 DNA follows: TGTGCCAGCAGCTTAGAATCCCCACAGGGAGGGATTCAGTACTTC. It codes for CASSLESPQGGIQYF.

The chain joins TRBV21-1 to TRBJ2-2; the D call in the table, TRBD1, was not verified against the DNA. TRBV21-1 is classified as a pseudogene. This CDR3 is 18 amino acids long. The DNA for the CDR3 is TGTGCCAGCAGCAAAGTAACACAGGGGGCGCGGGACACCGGGGAGCTGTTTTTT. It yields the protein CASSKVTQGARDTGELFF.

CDR3 region: CASSVLDQETQYF. CDR3 coding DNA: TGTGCCAGCAGCGTCTTAGATCAAGAGACCCAGTACTTC. The V gene is TRBV7-2, the J gene TRBJ2-5; no clear D. The V end was cut by 5 bases, the J end by 2 bases, with 9 bases between. Per the germline V gene, CDR1 is SGHTA and CDR2 is FQGNSA. The CDR3 runs to 13 residues.

This chain links TRBV27 with TRBJ2-5; D remains unclear. Trimming cost V 5 bases and J 2 bases, with 12 bases left between them. The length of the CDR3 is 14 residues. The germline gives CDR1 MNHEY, CDR2 SMNVEV (reference sequence). CDR3 DNA: TGTGCCAGCAGTACCAGGTCAGAACAAGAGACCCAGTACTTC. It yields the protein CASSTRSEQETQYF.

V is TRBV9 and J is TRBJ1-2; D remains ambiguous. The V end lost 0 bases, the J end lost 4 bases, and 13 bases lay between the germline ends. Germline CDR1 SGDLS, CDR2 YYNGEE. The CDR3 has 15 residues. The CDR3 nucleotides read TGTGCCAGCAGCGTAGGGCTTGGAGGGCCCTATGGCTACACCTTC. It codes for CASSVGLGGPYGYTF.

This chain connects TRBV18 to TRBJ2-2; 9 bases are shared with TRBD1. Germline trimming cut 3 bases from V and 5 bases from J; bases unmatched to any gene: 4. Germline CDR1 reads KGHSH; CDR2 reads LQKENI. This CDR3 has 15 residues. CDR3 region: CASSPGTGRTGELFF. CDR3 bases: TGTGCCAGCTCACCGGGGACAGGGAGGACCGGGGAGCTGTTTTTT.

The V call is TRBV5-5, the J call TRBJ2-3; 7 bases agree with TRBD2. Germline trimming cut 4 bases from V and 4 bases from J; bases unmatched to any gene: 6. The length of the CDR3 is 14 residues. Per germline, CDR1 SGHKS and CDR2 YYEKEE (reference sequence). CDR3 DNA sequence: TGTGCCAGCAGCCAGGGCCGGGGGGCAGATACGCAGTATTTT. This encodes CASSQGRGADTQYF.

This clone was observed a handful of times. The rearrangement joins TRBV7-2 to TRBJ2-7; maybe TRBD2 (6 bases). In germline, CDR1 is SGHTA, CDR2 FQGNSA. The CDR3 has 15 residues. V was shortened by 2 bases and J by 8 bases, with 19 bases between the two germline ends. The CDR3 DNA reads TGTGCCAGCAGCTTACCACGGGGGACGCAAATCCAGCAGTACTTC. Translation gives CASSLPRGTQIQQYF.

The rearrangement uses TRBV2 and TRBJ1-1; the match to TRBD1 covers 7 bases. V trimming: 3 bases; J trimming: 10 bases; junction bases outside the gene matches: 8. The CDR3 runs to 13 residues. Germline CDR1 and CDR2: SNHLY and FYNNEI. The CDR3 is CASSEFTGVGAFF. The DNA of the CDR3 is TGTGCCAGCAGTGAGTTCACAGGGGTAGGAGCTTTCTTT.

The chain links TRBV7-2 to TRBJ2-3; 9 nucleotides match TRBD2. The ends lost 6 bases at V and 2 bases at J; junction bases unmatched: 9. This CDR3 is 16 amino acids long. Germline CDR1 is SGHTA and CDR2 is FQGNSA. CDR3 amino acids: CASRTLAGRSTDTQYF. The CDR3 nucleotides read TGTGCCAGCAGAACCCTAGCGGGGAGATCCACAGATACGCAGTATTTT.

V and J are TRBV18 and TRBJ1-2, with 9 positions matching TRBD1. The V gene's germline CDR1 is KGHSH and CDR2 LQKENI. V was pared by 3 bases and J by 3 bases, with 5 bases of the junction left unmatched. The CDR3 contains 15 residues. CDR3 in DNA: TGTGCCAGCTCACCCGGGACAGGGAGTGACTATGGCTACACCTTC. Translating gives CASSPGTGSDYGYTF.